The 8 T cell receptor beta chains reported below all come from one sample, sequenced in a study of CD8 T cells in ankylosing spondylitis. TCRdb passed the 5' RACE reads through MiXCR, listing each CDR3 protein once. This table has about 190,000 distinct CDR3 sequences, 10% to 15% appearing once. The specimen was blood, either unsorted or a sorted T cell fraction (not recorded which). The receptors come from a female donor with ankylosing spondylitis or in good health (not recorded which).

This chain connects TRBV18 to TRBJ2-1, with no clear D. Germline V gene data show CDR1 as KGHSH and CDR2 as LQKENI. The germline V and J ends were trimmed by 2 bases and 8 bases, with 13 bases remaining between them. The CDR3 has 14 residues. CDR3 amino acids: CASSPTQSEYEQFF. DNA of the CDR3: TGTGCCAGCTCACCAACTCAAAGCGAATATGAGCAGTTCTTC.

The chain recombines TRBV9 with TRBJ2-7; maybe TRBD2 (6 bases). This CDR3 is 16 amino acids long. The V and J ends lost 0 bases and 0 bases respectively, with 13 bases between them. Germline CDR1 reads SGDLS; CDR2 reads YYNGEE. This CDR3 is CASSVEGGASSYEQYF. CDR3 in DNA: TGTGCCAGCAGCGTAGAGGGCGGGGCCAGCTCCTACGAGCAGTACTTC.

The rearrangement joins TRBV7-2 to TRBJ2-2; D is uncertain. V gave up 5 bases and J gave up 1 base, with 11 bases separating them. CDR3 length: 15 amino acids. Germline loops: CDR1 SGHTA, CDR2 FQGNSA. The CDR3 sequence: CASSLRIGNTGELFF. The CDR3 DNA sequence: TGTGCCAGCAGCCTTCGCATCGGGAACACCGGGGAGCTGTTTTTT.

This clonotype was recorded at least ten times. This sequence joins TRBV3-1 and TRBJ2-7; D remains unclear. CDR3 length: 15 amino acids. The germline gives CDR1 LGHDT, CDR2 YNNKEL (reference sequence). V lost 4 bases and J 4 bases, leaving 17 bases between the germline ends. CDR3 sequence: CASSRVLADNYEQYF. The DNA for the CDR3 is TGTGCCAGCAGCCGGGTGTTGGCGGATAATTACGAGCAGTACTTC.

The rearrangement uses TRBV20-1 and TRBJ2-7, with TRBD2 matching 12 bases. The V gene's germline CDR1 is DFQATT and CDR2 SNEGSKA (reference sequence). The junction had 4 bases not matched to a gene; V was cut back by 2 bases and J by 2 bases. The CDR3 loop spans 15 amino acids. CDR3 loop: CSARPGLAGPYEQYF. DNA of the CDR3: TGCAGTGCTAGACCCGGACTAGCGGGGCCCTACGAGCAGTACTTC.

A note on this clonotype: A much larger clonotype is one base distant, so this may be a read error. The chain carries TRBV7-2 and TRBJ1-4; 9 nucleotides align to TRBD1. The J segment lost 7 bases and the V segment lost 11 bases, leaving 11 bases of the junction unmatched. The CDR3 is made up of 14 amino acids. Germline lookup yields CDR1 SGHTA and CDR2 FQGNSA. In DNA form, the CDR3 reads TGTGCCGGCAAGGTCGGGACAGGGAGTGAAAAACTGTTTTTT. Its protein is CAGKVGTGSEKLFF. The variable domain in full, with the rest retrieved from reference TRBV7-2 and TRBJ1-4, is GAGVSQSPSNKVTEKGKDVELRCDPISGHTALYWYRQSLGQGLEFLIYFQGNSAPDKSGLPSDRFSAERTGGSVSTLTIQRTQQEDSAVYLCAGKVGTGSEKLFFGSGTQLSVL.

Turning to this clonotype: One end of the junction varies from germline; a read error may be responsible. This chain connects TRBV20-1 to TRBJ2-2, with 14 positions matching TRBD2. The CDR3 totals 18 residues. Germline assignment: CDR1 DFQATT and CDR2 SNEGSKA (reference sequence). This CDR3 reads CCARDQTSGRAETGELFF. DNA of the CDR3: TGCTGTGCTAGAGATCAGACTAGCGGGAGGGCGGAAACCGGGGAGCTGTTTTTT.

This clonotype appeared a few times. The V call is TRBV7-8, the J call TRBJ2-7; D possibly corresponds to TRBD2 (5 bases). The germline gives CDR1 SGHVS, CDR2 FQNEAQ. V lost 5 bases, J lost 4 bases, and 12 bases lay in between. This CDR3 is built from 13 residues. The chain's CDR3 is CASSPRRGYEQYF. DNA of the CDR3: TGTGCCAGCAGCCCCCGTCGGGGTTACGAGCAGTACTTC.